This T cell receptor beta chain was found in a study of monozygotic twins with inflammatory bowel disease. In regard to this clonotype: No antigen is known for it.

Whole-study findings and limits: Using the inverse Simpson index, IBD patients had lower TCRbeta diversity than healthy co-twins. Especially with disease activity, IBD patients had fewer clonotypes in common with others than healthy twins did.

Eight cDNA synthesis reactions were run for every sample. TCRdb reprocessed the 5' RACE reads, with one entry per CDR3 protein and no DNA. Recorded here are more than 300,000 distinct CDR3 sequences; the top ten clones represent 2.5% to 3%. Germline lookup yields CDR1 MGHDK and CDR2 SYGVNS. The CDR3 spans 17 residues. The sequencing sample was made of blood. This TCR derives from a human donor with ulcerative colitis or Crohn's disease, or a healthy co-twin of an affected twin (not recorded which). The chain combines TRBV25-1 with TRBJ2-5. The CDR3 loop is CASSDPFDPRYQETQYF.